This entry concerns a single T cell receptor (beta chain). Its antigen is currently not known. No quality values exist for individual bases; no much larger clone is one base distant. The data are from a study of control samples from healthy donors and cancer patients (dated by TCRdb to 2018 to 2021). Including cysteine and phenylalanine, the CDR3 has 16 amino acids. Of all the DNA, just the CDR3 is kept, 48 bases in frame from base 1. Per the germline V gene, SGHRS is the CDR1 and YFSETQ is the CDR2. V and J are truncated by 3 bases and 6 bases respectively, leaving an intervening sequence of 19 bases. Library preparation was by the immunoSEQ multiplex PCR assay. TCRdb's version of the immuneACCESS table is confined to in-frame rearrangements and falls short of the full clone set. An unresolved V gene accounts for under half of the shortfall where checked; the remainder is of unknown origin. For this sample the table gives roughly 47,000 clones, of which around 87% were detected only once. 10% of the sample comes from the top ten.

The sample taken for sequencing was PBMCs. This sequence was found in a woman aged 55-70 years with lung cancer. The chain is encoded by TRBV5-1 joined to TRBJ2-1; TRBD2 could be the D gene, as 6 bases match. The CDR3 protein sequence reads: CASSSSGGPEVNEQFF. The nucleotides are TGCGCCAGCAGCTCGTCCGGGGGACCCGAGGTCAATGAGCAGTTCTTC.